Presented here are 4 T cell receptor beta chains from one specimen sequenced in a study of T cells in localized non-small cell lung cancer. Sequenced by immunoSEQ multiplex PCR; TCRdb stores in-frame clones only, minus some. The profile shows about 53,000 clones, 75% to 90% of them singletons. This material consisted of peripheral blood mononuclear cells, taken before any cancer treatment. The receptors shown here come from a man aged 35-69 years with stage III lung adenocarcinoma.

V and J are TRBV12-5 and TRBJ2-7; 8 nucleotides line up with TRBD1. V was clipped by 5 bases and J by 3 bases; unmatched bases: 3. The V gene's germline CDR1 is LGHNT and CDR2 FRNRAP. The CDR3 is 13 amino acids. The CDR3 here is CASGPDRGYEQYF. The CDR3 nucleotides read TGTGCTAGTGGTCCTGACAGGGGCTACGAGCAGTACTTC.

This sequence joins TRBV11-3 and TRBJ1-2; tentatively, D is TRBD1 (5 bases). Germline V gene data show CDR1 as SGHNT and CDR2 as YENEEA. CDR3 length: 15 amino acids. Trimming removed 2 bases from V and 2 bases from J, with 12 bases in between. The CDR3, as DNA: TGTGCCAGCAGCTTAACGGGGGGAGAGAACTATGGCTACACCTTC. It specifies CASSLTGGENYGYTF.

This clone was counted a single time. This chain links TRBV19 with TRBJ2-2, with 9 bases matching TRBD2. The V gene end was trimmed by 7 bases and the J gene end by 3 bases; junction bases not matched to a gene: 9. From germline, CDR1 is LNHDA and CDR2 SQIVND (reference sequence). The CDR3 spans 16 residues. CDR3 DNA: TGTGCCAGTAAGGGGGCGGGAGGGGCCCACACCGGGGAGCTGTTTTTT. Its protein is CASKGAGGAHTGELFF.

This chain uses TRBV11-1 with TRBJ2-1, with D tentatively TRBD2 (7 bases). CDR1 is SGHAT, CDR2 FQDESV, per germline (reference sequence). Trimming pared 7 bases from V and 2 bases from J, leaving 18 bases between. CDR3 length: 16 amino acids. The CDR3 loop is CASIPTRGGPYNEQFF. Written as DNA, the CDR3 is TGTGCCAGCATTCCAACGAGGGGGGGGCCCTACAATGAGCAGTTCTTC. Using reference TRBV11-1 and TRBJ2-1 for the parts outside the CDR3, the full variable domain is EAEVAQSPRYKITEKSQAVAFWCDPISGHATLYWYRQILGQGPELLVQFQDESVVDDSQLPKDRFSAERLKGVDSTLKIQPAELGDSAMYLCASIPTRGGPYNEQFFGPGTRLTVL.